These 3 T cell receptor beta chains originate from one sample sequenced in a study of T cell responses to AZD1222 COVID-19 vaccine. Some clones are missing from TCRdb's copy, which holds only in-frame ones; the method was immunoSEQ multiplex PCR. The sample lists 120,000 to 150,000 clones, 70% to 90% occurring once. The sample here was peripheral blood, taken on day 0 of AZD1222 vaccination. The receptors originated from an adult in good health.

The genes are TRBV7-8 and TRBJ1-5; a weak D match, TRBD1 (5 bases). The V end was cut by 0 bases, the J end by 6 bases, with 15 bases between. Germline assignment: CDR1 SGHVS and CDR2 FQNEAQ. CDR3 length: 16 amino acids. CDR3 nucleotide sequence: TGTGCCAGCAGCTTAGCGTCCCAGGGAACGCGTCAGCCCCAGCATTTT. Protein product: CASSLASQGTRQPQHF. Together with reference TRBV7-8 and TRBJ1-5, the CDR3 gives the full variable domain: GAGVSQSPRYKVAKRGQDVALRCDPISGHVSLFWYQQALGQGPEFLTYFQNEAQLDKSGLPSDRFFAERPEGSVSTLKIQRTQQEDSAVYLCASSLASQGTRQPQHFGDGTRLSIL.

The rearrangement joins TRBV7-3 to TRBJ2-7; 11 bases match TRBD1. V lost 4 bases, J lost 6 bases, and 2 bases stayed unmatched. The CDR3 totals 13 residues. CDR1 and CDR2 from the germline V gene are SGHTA and FQGTGA. CDR3 bases: TGTGCCAGCAGCTGGACAGGGGGCGGCGAGCAGTACTTC. This translates into CASSWTGGGEQYF.

The chain joins TRBV18 to TRBJ2-7; 10 bases align to TRBD1. This CDR3 region has 15 residues. J was trimmed by 2 bases and V by 1 base; bases with no gene match: 2. CDR1 is KGHSH and CDR2 is LQKENI in the germline V gene. This CDR3 is CASSPRDRGTYEQYF. The CDR3 nucleotides are TGTGCCAGCTCACCACGGGACAGGGGAACCTACGAGCAGTACTTC.